This T cell receptor beta chain appears in the sequencing data of a study of T cell responses to AZD1222 COVID-19 vaccine. The V gene lost 0 bases and the J gene lost 0 bases, with 12 bases spanning the gap. The CDR3 totals 18 residues. CDR1 and CDR2 from the germline V gene are SEHNR and FQNEAQ (reference sequence). Libraries were prepared by immunoSEQ multiplex PCR; TCRdb keeps only in-frame clonotypes and omits some of them. The top ten clones hold 3.3% of a sample with 85,000 to 130,000 clones, around 86% of them seen once. Points from the study as a whole: With two AZD1222 doses given, Spike-specific TCR breadth and depth both rose. Among vaccine-associated CD4 TCRs, coverage spanned spike, with dominance at 160-218 and 743-854. Only a handful of AZD1222 recipients, roughly 6 in all, had baseline seropositivity.

Points on this clone: Its antigen is as yet unknown.

The material sequenced was peripheral blood, taken 28 days after the second dose of the MenACWY control vaccine. This receptor was identified in an adult who received the MenACWY meningococcal vaccine as a control. This chain connects TRBV7-9 to TRBJ2-6; the D is unclear. CDR3 bases: TGTGCCAGCAGCTTAGCCGTCGCCTTGGTCTCTGGGGCCAACGTCCTGACTTTC. Translating it yields CASSLAVALVSGANVLTF.